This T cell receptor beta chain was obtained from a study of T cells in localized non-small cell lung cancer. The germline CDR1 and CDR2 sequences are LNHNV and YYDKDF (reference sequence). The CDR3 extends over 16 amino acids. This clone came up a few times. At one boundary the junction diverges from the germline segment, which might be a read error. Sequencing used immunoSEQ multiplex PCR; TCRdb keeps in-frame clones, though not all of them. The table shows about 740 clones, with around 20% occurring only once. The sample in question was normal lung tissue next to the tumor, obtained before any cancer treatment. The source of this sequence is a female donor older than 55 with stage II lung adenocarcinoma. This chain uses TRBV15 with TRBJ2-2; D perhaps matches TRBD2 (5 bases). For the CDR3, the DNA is TGTGCCAGCAGCTTAAGCCCCGAGGGTAGCGCCGGGGAGCTGTTTTTT. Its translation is CASSLSPEGSAGELFF.